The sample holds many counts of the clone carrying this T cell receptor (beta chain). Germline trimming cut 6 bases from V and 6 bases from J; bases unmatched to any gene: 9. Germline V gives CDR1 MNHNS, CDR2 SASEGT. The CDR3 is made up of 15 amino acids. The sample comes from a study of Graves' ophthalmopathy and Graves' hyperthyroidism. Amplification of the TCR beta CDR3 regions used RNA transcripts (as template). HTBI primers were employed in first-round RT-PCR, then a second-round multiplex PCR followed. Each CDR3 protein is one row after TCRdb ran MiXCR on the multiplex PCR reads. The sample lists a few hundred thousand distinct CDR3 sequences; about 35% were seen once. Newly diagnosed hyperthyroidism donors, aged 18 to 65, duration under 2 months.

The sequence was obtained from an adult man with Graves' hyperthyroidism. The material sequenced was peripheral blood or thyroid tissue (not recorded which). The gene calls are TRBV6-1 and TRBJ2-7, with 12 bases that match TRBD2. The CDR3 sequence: CASSRLAGAYPEQYF. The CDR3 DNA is TGTGCCAGCAGCCGACTAGCGGGGGCATATCCCGAGCAGTACTTC.